Shown below are 21 T cell receptor beta chains from a single sample sequenced in a study of CD4 T cells in relation to SARS-CoV-2 and coronaviruses. Clones were sequenced by immunoSEQ multiplex PCR, and TCRdb holds only the in-frame ones, with some missing. The sample comprises 37,000 or so clones, 82% of which are singletons, and 4.5% rests with the top ten. These TCRs' antigens remain unknown. Sequencing was performed on naive CD4+ T cells from PBMCs, cultured in vitro. The subset was: naive CD4+ T cells isolated by negative enrichment. These receptors were collected from an adult with COVID-19.

This chain uses TRBV3-1 (or the pseudogene TRBV3-2) with TRBJ2-4; 7 nucleotides agree with TRBD1. Losses at the gene ends were 5 bases for V and 5 bases for J; bases not matched to a gene: 3. Germline assignment: CDR1 LGHDT and CDR2 YNNKEL (reference sequence). This CDR3 is built from 13 residues. The CDR3 DNA reads as TGTGCCAGCAGCGCAACAGGGGAAAACATTCAGTACTTC. Protein product: CASSATGENIQYF.

The J gene is TRBJ1-1, the V gene TRBV4-1, with D unclear. V lost 1 base to trimming and J lost 3 bases, with 9 bases between them. This CDR3 region has 14 residues. CDR1 and CDR2 from the germline V gene are MGHRA and YSYEKL. CDR3: CASSQVAIYTEAFF. DNA for the CDR3: TGCGCCAGCAGCCAAGTCGCCATTTACACTGAAGCTTTCTTT.

The chain carries TRBV19 and TRBJ2-7; D uncertain. Trimming stripped 4 bases from V and 0 bases from J, with 37 bases between. The CDR3 runs to 23 residues. From germline, CDR1 is LNHDA and CDR2 SQIVND (reference sequence). The chain's CDR3 is CASSRVGPETDWGINASSYEQYF. Here the CDR3 DNA reads TGTGCCAGTAGTAGGGTAGGCCCGGAAACAGACTGGGGTATCAATGCTAGCTCCTACGAGCAGTACTTC.

This sequence joins TRBV11-2 and TRBJ2-1; 13 nucleotides agree with TRBD2. The CDR3 is 15 amino acids. The germline CDR1 and CDR2 sequences are SGHAT and FQNNGV. After removal of 8 bases from V and 10 bases from J, the junction contained 11 bases not matched to a gene. In nucleotides, the CDR3 is TGTGCCAGCGGACCAACTAGCGGGAGGGCCGACGAGCAGTTCTTC. This translates into CASGPTSGRADEQFF.

This sequence joins TRBV5-1 and TRBJ1-1; possible D gene TRBD1, 6 bases. Germline V lookup: CDR1 SGHRS, CDR2 YFSETQ. V was clipped by 1 base and J by 0 bases, with 13 bases between them. The CDR3 runs 16 residues. The CDR3 protein is CASSLSGATMNTEAFF. The CDR3 DNA follows: TGCGCCAGCAGCTTGTCAGGGGCCACAATGAACACTGAAGCTTTCTTT.

The chain employs TRBV14 and TRBJ2-7; D is uncertain. Germline-derived CDR1 and CDR2 are SGHDN and FVKESK. This CDR3 comprises 14 residues. The V gene lost 2 bases and the J gene lost 1 base, with 9 bases spanning the gap. CDR3 DNA: TGTGCCAGCAGCCAATTTCAGGATTCCTACGAGCAGTACTTC. Amino acid sequence: CASSQFQDSYEQYF.

The chain couples TRBV6-6 to TRBJ1-5; 9 bases are shared with TRBD1. The V gene end was trimmed by 7 bases and the J gene end by 1 base; junction bases not matched to a gene: 5. The CDR3 consists of 15 residues. Germline assignment: CDR1 MNHNY and CDR2 SVGAGI (reference sequence). The CDR3 DNA is TGTGCCAGCAACTTGGGACAGGGAAGCAATCAGCCCCAGCATTTT. Its translation: CASNLGQGSNQPQHF.

The CDR3, as DNA: TGTGCCAGTAGTCAGGTCGCCGGGACAGACTTCTATGGCTACACCTTC. Protein product: CASSQVAGTDFYGYTF. V gene TRBV19 combines with J gene TRBJ1-2; 7 bases agree with TRBD1. V trimming: 5 bases; J trimming: 4 bases; junction bases outside the gene matches: 13. The CDR3 extends over 16 amino acids. Germline lookup yields CDR1 LNHDA and CDR2 SQIVND (reference sequence).

The gene calls are TRBV3-1 (or the pseudogene TRBV3-2) and TRBJ2-5; 7 nucleotides align to TRBD2. Trimming cost V 4 bases and J 5 bases; bases outside gene matches: 7. The CDR3 loop spans 14 amino acids. From germline, CDR1 is LGHDT and CDR2 YNNKEL (reference sequence). The CDR3 loop is CASSRGGGTETQYF. CDR3 nucleotide sequence: TGTGCCAGCAGCCGCGGGGGAGGGACCGAGACCCAGTACTTC.

The V gene is TRBV6-6, the J gene TRBJ2-1, with D perhaps matching TRBD2 (6 bases). Germline lookup yields CDR1 MNHNY and CDR2 SVGAGI (reference sequence). The CDR3 is 14 residues long. The V and J ends lost 0 bases and 9 bases respectively, with 12 bases between them. In nucleotides, the CDR3 is TGTGCCAGCAGTTACTCGAAGGGGCGGGGTGAGCAGTTCTTC. As protein: CASSYSKGRGEQFF.

The rearrangement uses TRBV7-2 and TRBJ2-1, with 8 positions matching TRBD2. The junction had 8 bases not matched to a gene; V was cut back by 5 bases and J by 8 bases. This CDR3 comprises 14 residues. Germline-derived CDR1 and CDR2 are SGHTA and FQGNSA. The CDR3 reads CASSRGLGGHEQFF. DNA of the CDR3: TGTGCCAGCAGCCGGGGACTAGGCGGTCATGAGCAGTTCTTC.

This clone was seen a handful of times. The CDR3 bases are TGTGCCAGCTCACCAGCGGACCTCAATCAGCCCCAGCATTTT. Translating gives CASSPADLNQPQHF. The rearrangement links TRBV18 to TRBJ1-5; D ambiguous. Germline V lookup: CDR1 KGHSH, CDR2 LQKENI. The CDR3 is 14 amino acids. The V end lost 2 bases, the J end lost 3 bases, and 8 bases lay between the germline ends.

V is TRBV5-7 and J is TRBJ2-7; the D is unclear. TRBV5-7 carries the ORF label, with uncertain function. The germline V and J ends were trimmed by 7 bases and 4 bases, with 6 bases remaining between them. The CDR3 is 10 amino acids. The DNA for the CDR3 is TGTGCCAGCGATAGATACGAGCAGTACTTC. Translating gives CASDRYEQYF.

In this sample, this clone turned up a few times. The chain joins TRBV7-3 to TRBJ2-1; 9 nucleotides match TRBD2. The CDR3 has 15 amino acids. The ends lost 5 bases at V and 9 bases at J; junction bases unmatched: 11. In germline, CDR1 is SGHTA, CDR2 FQGTGA. In nucleotides, the CDR3 is TGTGCCAGCAGCCCCTATAGCGGGAGAGATTTTGAGCAGTTCTTC. Its translation: CASSPYSGRDFEQFF. The complete variable domain, with remaining parts taken from reference TRBV7-3 and TRBJ2-1, reads GAGVSQTPSNKVTEKGKYVELRCDPISGHTALYWYRQSLGQGPEFLIYFQGTGAADDSGLPNDRFFAVRPEGSVSTLKIQRTERGDSAVYLCASSPYSGRDFEQFFGPGTRLTVL.

The V gene is TRBV2, the J gene TRBJ2-5, with D uncertain. Germline lookup yields CDR1 SNHLY and CDR2 FYNNEI. Trimming pared 3 bases from V and 3 bases from J, leaving 8 bases between. The CDR3 runs 13 residues. CDR3 residues: CASSEEQKETQYF. CDR3 DNA sequence: TGTGCCAGCAGTGAGGAGCAGAAAGAGACCCAGTACTTC. Looking up the rest from reference TRBV2 and TRBJ2-5 gives the full variable domain: EPEVTQTPSHQVTQMGQEVILRCVPISNHLYFYWYRQILGQKVEFLVSFYNNEISEKSEIFDDQFSVERPDGSNFTLKIRSTKLEDSAMYFCASSEEQKETQYFGPGTRLLVL.

The chain carries TRBV5-4 and TRBJ2-7; unclear D gene. Trimming stripped 3 bases from V and 3 bases from J, with 13 bases between. Per germline, CDR1 SGHNT and CDR2 YYREEE (reference sequence). This CDR3 contains 14 residues. The CDR3 coding sequence is TGTGCCAGCAGCTCGCCGGAAGACTTCTACGAGCAGTACTTC. As protein: CASSSPEDFYEQYF.

The chain uses TRBV18 and TRBJ2-1; no clear D. V was clipped by 2 bases and J by 9 bases, with 11 bases between them. Germline V lookup: CDR1 KGHSH, CDR2 LQKENI. This CDR3 region has 13 residues. CDR3 DNA: TGTGCCAGCTCACCAAAGGAGAAGGTTGAGCAGTTCTTC. Its translation is CASSPKEKVEQFF.

The chain joins TRBV14 to TRBJ1-1, with no clear D. CDR3 length: 13 amino acids. Germline lookup yields CDR1 SGHDN and CDR2 FVKESK. The V end was cut by 1 base, the J end by 4 bases, with 7 bases between. The CDR3 region has the DNA TGTGCCAGCAGCCAAGGACACACCACTGAAGCTTTCTTT. Its translation is CASSQGHTTEAFF.

The chain carries TRBV15 and TRBJ2-7; D possibly corresponds to TRBD1 (6 bases). The germline V and J ends were trimmed by 1 base and 0 bases, with 10 bases remaining between them. CDR1 and CDR2 (germline): LNHNV, YYDKDF (reference sequence). The CDR3 contains 15 residues. The CDR3 sequence: CATSRGTGSSYEQYF. The CDR3 DNA sequence: TGTGCCACCAGCAGAGGCACAGGGAGCTCCTACGAGCAGTACTTC.

A few counts support this clone. Compared with germline, one end of the junction differs, possibly owing to a read error. The chain links TRBV7-9 to TRBJ2-1, with D unresolved. Germline values: CDR1 SEHNR, CDR2 FQNEAQ (reference sequence). CDR3 size: 11 residues. The CDR3 coding sequence is TGTGCCAGCAGCTTATACACTGAGCAGTTCTTC. This sequence encodes CASSLYTEQFF.

This clone showed up just a few times. The DNA for the CDR3 is TGTGCCAGCAGCACCACCCAGACCGCCGAGCAGTACTTC. Its protein is CASSTTQTAEQYF. The J gene is TRBJ2-7, the V gene TRBV28; D gene unclear. The CDR3 covers 13 residues. Deletions cut 6 bases from V and 6 bases from J, with 15 bases between. CDR1 and CDR2 from the germline V gene are MDHEN and SYDVKM.